This TCR beta chain derives from a study of Ad26.COV2.S vaccination and SARS-CoV-2 variants. Whole-study results and caveats: While placebo recipients had lower spike-specific TCR breadth, vaccine recipients had more. Vaccinated and placebo-treated recipients had similar non-spike TCR breadth. Total T cell responses were possibly underestimated by TCR breadth and depth analyses. Post-vaccination breadth of spike-specific CD8+ and CD4+ T cell responses was reportedly substantial.

Concerning this clone: Its matching antigen is unknown.

Repertoires were generated with immunoSEQ multiplex PCR, while TCRdb's copy carries only in-frame clones and drops some. The data show over 110,000 clones, 70% to 90% seen once. Germline loops: CDR1 SGHKS, CDR2 YYEKEE (reference sequence). V shed 3 bases and J 1 base; nucleotides not matched to a gene: 4. The CDR3 covers 16 residues. The receptor was derived from a human donor who had recovered from COVID-19. This chain uses TRBV5-5 with TRBJ2-5, with 12 positions matching TRBD1. The sample here was peripheral blood, taken after recovery from COVID-19. The CDR3 nucleotides are TGTGCCAGCAGCTGGGACAGGGGGCTCCTCCAAGAGACCCAGTACTTC. As protein: CASSWDRGLLQETQYF.